Below are 12 T cell receptor beta chains sequenced from a single sample in a study of blood T cell repertoires in COVID-19. Measured with immunoSEQ multiplex PCR; TCRdb has only the in-frame clones, and not every one. Among some 100,000 clones, about 90% were seen once, and the ten largest hold 7% to 8.5%. The sample consisted of peripheral blood. The receptors come from a woman in her seventies with acute or convalescent COVID-19.

The chain has TRBV28 and TRBJ1-5; a weak D match, TRBD1 (5 bases). V dropped 3 bases and J dropped 0 bases, with 15 bases sitting between them. The CDR3 is 17 amino acids. CDR1 MDHEN and CDR2 SYDVKM come from the germline V gene. The CDR3 spells CASSFLGAEYSNQPQHF. Written as DNA, the CDR3 is TGTGCCAGCAGTTTTTTAGGGGCAGAATATAGCAATCAGCCCCAGCATTTT.

The rearrangement uses TRBV5-1 and TRBJ1-2; TRBD1 might be the D (6 bases). This CDR3 is 16 amino acids long. The V gene lost 5 bases and the J gene lost 6 bases, with 23 bases spanning the gap. Germline CDR1 reads SGHRS; CDR2 reads YFSETQ. The CDR3 is CASRSQLAGTTNGYTF. In DNA form, the CDR3 reads TGCGCCAGCAGAAGCCAGCTCGCCGGGACAACGAATGGCTACACCTTC.

The genes are TRBV7-3 and TRBJ2-1; the D gene is possibly TRBD2 (5 bases). V was shortened by 2 bases and J by 8 bases, with 13 bases between the two germline ends. Germline CDR1 and CDR2: SGHTA and FQGTGA. The CDR3 contains 14 residues. The CDR3 spells CASSLGVWGDEQFF. The CDR3 nucleotides read TGTGCCAGCAGCTTAGGGGTCTGGGGAGATGAGCAGTTCTTC.

As DNA, the CDR3 is TGTGCCAGCAGCTTTACAGGTTCCTACAATGAGCAGTTCTTC. Translated: CASSFTGSYNEQFF. The V and J genes are TRBV5-5 and TRBJ2-1; a weak D match, TRBD1 (5 bases). V dropped 2 bases and J dropped 1 base, with 7 bases sitting between them. The CDR3 is made up of 14 amino acids. CDR1 and CDR2 from the germline V gene are SGHKS and YYEKEE (reference sequence). Full variable domain (outside the CDR3, taken from reference TRBV5-5 and TRBJ2-1): DAGVTQSPTHLIKTRGQQVTLRCSPISGHKSVSWYQQVLGQGPQFIFQYYEKEERGRGNFPDRFSARQFPNYSSELNVNALLLGDSALYLCASSFTGSYNEQFFGPGTRLTVL.

The chain combines TRBV9 with TRBJ1-1; the D gene is possibly TRBD1 (5 bases). V was pared by 2 bases and J by 3 bases, with 11 bases between. The CDR3 extends over 14 amino acids. CDR1 and CDR2 (germline): SGDLS, YYNGEE. CDR3 sequence: CASSVNSGDTEAFF. The CDR3 DNA follows: TGTGCCAGCAGCGTGAATTCGGGGGACACTGAAGCTTTCTTT.

This clone was picked up a small number of times. For the CDR3, the DNA is TGTGCCAGCTCACCGGACGGGGGGTATAACACCGGGGAGCTGTTTTTT. Its translation is CASSPDGGYNTGELFF. The rearrangement joins TRBV18 to TRBJ2-2; 7 bases map to TRBD2. The germline CDR1 and CDR2 sequences are KGHSH and LQKENI. V shed 3 bases, J shed 2 bases, and the junction held 6 bases outside the gene matches. This CDR3 region has 16 residues.

This chain uses TRBV2 with TRBJ1-4; weak D call: TRBD1 (5 bases). V gave up 7 bases and J gave up 7 bases, with 16 bases separating them. Looked up from germline, CDR1 is SNHLY and CDR2 is FYNNEI. This CDR3 has 14 residues. The CDR3 DNA sequence: TGTGCCAGCACCGAGGCAGGGTCGGGTGAAAAACTGTTTTTT. Translating gives CASTEAGSGEKLFF.

CDR3 bases: TGTGCCAGCAGCTTACGACTCTCTTCGGGAATATATTTT. This translates into CASSLRLSSGIYF. The J gene is TRBJ1-3, the V gene TRBV7-8; D not resolved. This CDR3 spans 13 amino acids. CDR1 and CDR2 (germline): SGHVS, FQNEAQ. V was pared by 2 bases and J by 13 bases, with 15 bases between.

The gene calls are TRBV28 and TRBJ1-2; 9 bases are shared with TRBD1. This CDR3 contains 14 residues. Germline trimming cut 4 bases from V and 5 bases from J; bases unmatched to any gene: 5. Germline CDR1 and CDR2: MDHEN and SYDVKM. CDR3: CASSSSGTGYGYTF. CDR3 coding DNA: TGTGCCAGCAGTTCCTCAGGGACAGGGTATGGCTACACCTTC.

V is TRBV19 and J is TRBJ1-1; TRBD1 matches at 7 bases. This CDR3 contains 13 residues. CDR1 is LNHDA, CDR2 SQIVND, per germline (reference sequence). The V gene end was trimmed by 8 bases and the J gene end by 1 base; junction bases not matched to a gene: 4. The DNA of the CDR3 is TGTGCCAGTCAGACAGGGACGAACACTGAAGCTTTCTTT. It is translated as CASQTGTNTEAFF.

The rearrangement joins TRBV13 to TRBJ2-1, with D tentatively TRBD2 (6 bases). CDR3 length: 17 residues. Germline V lookup: CDR1 PRHDT, CDR2 FYEKMQ (reference sequence). Trimming cost V 7 bases and J 0 bases, with 19 bases left between them. DNA for the CDR3: TGTGCCAGCACCGACGGTGGGGGGAGAGGCTCCTACAATGAGCAGTTCTTC. Translated: CASTDGGGRGSYNEQFF.

The chain carries TRBV3-1 (or the pseudogene TRBV3-2) and TRBJ1-5; D might be TRBD1 (5 bases). V lost 4 bases and J lost 7, with 8 bases in between. Germline V gene sequence: CDR1 LGHDT, CDR2 YNNKEL (reference sequence). CDR3 length: 12 amino acids. In DNA, the CDR3 is TGTGCCAGCAGCCCGAAGGGGCAGCCCCAGCATTTT. Amino acid sequence: CASSPKGQPQHF.